The entry below describes one T cell receptor (beta chain). Its matching antigen is unknown. This may be a read error: a much more frequent sequence differs by one nucleotide. The record originates from a study of T cells in Graves' hyperthyroidism and ophthalmopathy. Notes on the study in general: Blood held most thyroid clonotypes expanded above 0.001 frequency.

The CDR3 is 15 residues long. From germline, CDR1 is MNHEY and CDR2 SMNVEV (reference sequence). Trimming left V 3 bases short and J 4 bases short, with 12 bases between. Researchers took RNA transcripts and amplified the TCR beta CDR3 regions from them. The HTBI primer set drove a first-round RT-PCR of the TCR CDR3. In TCRdb, the multiplex PCR reads were re-called with MiXCR into one record per CDR3 protein. The repertoire holds roughly 500,000 distinct CDR3 sequences, with over 11% as singletons. Extraction of PBMCs used around 9.6 ml of fresh peripheral blood. The sequence derives from a woman aged 25 to 39 with Graves' hyperthyroidism that later progressed to Graves' ophthalmopathy. The rearrangement uses TRBV27 and TRBJ2-2; possible D gene TRBD1, 5 bases. Sequencing input: blood. The CDR3: CASSFLGASTGELFF. The CDR3 DNA is TGTGCCAGCAGTTTTCTAGGGGCGAGCACCGGGGAGCTGTTTTTT.